This T cell receptor (beta chain) derives from a study of neurological immune-mediated disorders. V dropped 5 bases and J dropped 2 bases, with 15 bases sitting between them. The CDR3 is made up of 15 amino acids. Study-wide findings and caveats: In HTLV-1-associated myelopathy, TCR clonal expansion was greatest, and in multiple sclerosis it was least, below healthy controls.

It was by 5'RACE with 10-nucleotide random UMIs that the cDNA was made. TCRdb re-called the 5' RACE reads with MiXCR, one entry per CDR3 protein. The sample has about 55,000 distinct CDR3 sequences, approximately 4% seen once. This clonotype occurred many times. What it binds is unknown. Input material: PBMCs. The source is a man over 45 with multiple sclerosis. The chain joins TRBV12-3 or TRBV12-4 to TRBJ1-2; perhaps TRBD1 as D (6 bases). The CDR3 coding sequence is TGTGCCAGCAGTGTGAGGGACACCAGAAACTATGGCTACACCTTC. Amino acid sequence: CASSVRDTRNYGYTF.